These 10 T cell receptor beta chains share one sample of origin, sequenced in a study of blood T cell repertoires in COVID-19. The method was immunoSEQ multiplex PCR; TCRdb's version includes in-frame clones alone and lacks a portion of them. Among some 97,000 clones listed, 65% to 90% were seen once. The material sequenced was PBMCs or T cells enriched from blood (not recorded which). All receptors derive from a woman aged 45-60 years who had recovered from COVID-19.

This CDR3 is CASSYLDNTEAFF. In nucleotides, the CDR3 is TGTGCCAGCAGTTACTTAGATAACACTGAAGCTTTCTTT. The chain carries TRBV6-5 and TRBJ1-1, with D unresolved. Germline V lookup: CDR1 MNHEY, CDR2 SVGAGI. V lost 1 base and J 2 bases, leaving 5 bases between the germline ends. The CDR3 contains 13 residues.

The rearrangement joins TRBV6-5 to TRBJ1-5; D is possibly TRBD1 (6 bases). CDR3 size: 13 residues. Trimming pared 7 bases from V and 5 bases from J, leaving 12 bases between. Germline V gives CDR1 MNHEY, CDR2 SVGAGI. CDR3 amino acids: CASITRTDQPQHF. Here the CDR3 DNA reads TGTGCCAGCATAACTCGGACAGATCAGCCCCAGCATTTT.

The rearrangement links TRBV9 to TRBJ2-5; tentatively, D is TRBD2 (6 bases). Between the trimmed V and J ends, which lost 4 bases and 2 bases, there was a span of 12 bases. Germline CDR1 and CDR2: SGDLS and YYNGEE. The CDR3 covers 14 residues. As DNA, the CDR3 is TGTGCCAGCAGCACCTCTAGCGTACAAGAGACCCAGTACTTC. The encoded protein is CASSTSSVQETQYF.

The chain combines TRBV3-1 (or the pseudogene TRBV3-2) with TRBJ1-4; 7 bases are shared with TRBD1. J gave up 5 bases and V 2 bases, and 8 bases lay outside the gene matches. The CDR3 spans 16 residues. Germline CDR1 and CDR2: LGHDT and YNNKEL (reference sequence). DNA for the CDR3: TGTGCCAGCAGCCAATATAGGACAGGTCGGAATGAAAAACTGTTTTTT. This encodes CASSQYRTGRNEKLFF.

This sequence joins TRBV6-1 and TRBJ2-3, with 11 positions matching TRBD2. J lost 2 bases, V lost 2 bases, and 9 bases had no gene match. The germline V gene encodes CDR1 MNHNS and CDR2 SASEGT. The CDR3 covers 18 residues. CDR3 nucleotides: TGTGCCAGCAGTGAATTCACTAGCGGGGGCCCCGACACAGATACGCAGTATTTT. Translating it yields CASSEFTSGGPDTDTQYF.

As for this clone: The junction differs from germline at one of its ends, possibly a read error. The chain couples TRBV7-9 to TRBJ1-1; D is possibly TRBD1 (6 bases). The CDR3 has 14 residues. The germline V gene has CDR1 SEHNR and CDR2 FQNEAQ (reference sequence). The CDR3, as DNA: TGTGCCAGCAGCCTAGCAGGGGCTTACACTGAAGCTTTCTTT. The encoded protein is CASSLAGAYTEAFF. Supplemented by reference TRBV7-9 and TRBJ1-1, the full variable domain reads DTGVSQNPRHKITKRGQNVTFRCDPISEHNRLYWYRQTLGQGPEFLTYFQNEAQLEKSRLLSDRFSAERPKGSFSTLEIQRTEQGDSAMYLCASSLAGAYTEAFFGQGTRLTVV.

The chain carries TRBV11-3 and TRBJ1-1, with D possibly matching TRBD1 (5 bases). Germline CDR1 and CDR2: SGHNT and YENEEA. CDR3 size: 14 residues. Trimming stripped 5 bases from V and 0 bases from J, with 10 bases between. The CDR3 sequence: CASSPRGMNTEAFF. The CDR3 nucleotides read TGTGCCAGCAGCCCCCGGGGGATGAACACTGAAGCTTTCTTT.

The chain couples TRBV6-5 to TRBJ2-7; D unclear. This CDR3 region has 15 residues. The germline CDR1 and CDR2 sequences are MNHEY and SVGAGI. Between the trimmed V and J ends, which lost 0 bases and 0 bases, there was a span of 9 bases. CDR3 protein: CASSYSAASSYEQYF. In nucleotides, the CDR3 is TGTGCCAGCAGTTACTCTGCAGCTAGCTCCTACGAGCAGTACTTC.

The chain recombines TRBV28 with TRBJ1-1; 9 bases line up with TRBD1. The germline V gene encodes CDR1 MDHEN and CDR2 SYDVKM. V was clipped by 11 bases and J by 1 base; unmatched bases: 8. This CDR3 is built from 14 residues. The CDR3 here is CACKPGQGNTEAFF. CDR3 DNA sequence: TGTGCCTGCAAACCGGGACAGGGGAACACTGAAGCTTTCTTT.

The chain carries TRBV27 and TRBJ1-2; the D gene is possibly TRBD1 (5 bases). CDR3 length equals 15 residues. Germline CDR1 is MNHEY and CDR2 is SMNVEV (reference sequence). V lost 7 bases, J lost 0 bases, and 15 bases lay in between. Here the CDR3 DNA reads TGTGCCAGCAAACAGGAGGGTGGAACTAACTATGGCTACACCTTC. It codes for CASKQEGGTNYGYTF.